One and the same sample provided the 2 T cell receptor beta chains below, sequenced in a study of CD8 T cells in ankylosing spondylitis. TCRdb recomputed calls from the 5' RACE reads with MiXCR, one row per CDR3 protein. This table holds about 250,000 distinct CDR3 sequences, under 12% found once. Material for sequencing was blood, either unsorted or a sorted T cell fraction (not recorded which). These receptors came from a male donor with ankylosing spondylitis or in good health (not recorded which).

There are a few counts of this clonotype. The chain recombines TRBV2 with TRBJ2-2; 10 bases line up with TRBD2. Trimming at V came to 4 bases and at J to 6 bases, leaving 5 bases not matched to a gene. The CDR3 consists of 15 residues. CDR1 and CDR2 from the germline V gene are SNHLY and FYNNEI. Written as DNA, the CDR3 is TGTGCCAGCAGTGTGAGGACTAGCGGTTCCGGGGAGCTGTTTTTT. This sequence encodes CASSVRTSGSGELFF.

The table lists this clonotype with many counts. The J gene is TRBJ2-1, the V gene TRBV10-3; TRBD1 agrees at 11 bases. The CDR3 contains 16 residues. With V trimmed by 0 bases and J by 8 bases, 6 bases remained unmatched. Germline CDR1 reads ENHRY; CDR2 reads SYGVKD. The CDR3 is CAISESGTGGLDEQFF. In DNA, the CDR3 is TGTGCCATCAGTGAGTCTGGGACAGGGGGATTAGATGAGCAGTTCTTC.